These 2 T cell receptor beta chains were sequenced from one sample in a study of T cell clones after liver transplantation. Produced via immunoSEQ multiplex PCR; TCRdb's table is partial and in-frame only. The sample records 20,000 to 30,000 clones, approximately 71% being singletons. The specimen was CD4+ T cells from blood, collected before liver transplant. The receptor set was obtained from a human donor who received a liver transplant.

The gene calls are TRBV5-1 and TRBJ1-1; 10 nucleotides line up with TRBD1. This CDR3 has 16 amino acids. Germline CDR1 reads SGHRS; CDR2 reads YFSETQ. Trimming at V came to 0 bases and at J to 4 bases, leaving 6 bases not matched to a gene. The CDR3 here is CASSLETGGSGTEAFF. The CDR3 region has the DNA TGCGCCAGCAGCTTGGAGACAGGGGGCTCGGGCACTGAAGCTTTCTTT.

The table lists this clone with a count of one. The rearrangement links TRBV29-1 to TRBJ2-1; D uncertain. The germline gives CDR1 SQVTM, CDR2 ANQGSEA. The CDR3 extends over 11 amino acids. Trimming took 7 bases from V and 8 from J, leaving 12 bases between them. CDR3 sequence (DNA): TGCAGCGCGCTCCCGGCCGATGAGCAGTTCTTC. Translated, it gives CSALPADEQFF.